Listed here are 19 T cell receptor beta chains from one sample, sequenced in a study of tumor-infiltrating lymphocytes in primary liver carcinoma. TCR beta cDNA was reverse-transcribed from roughly 520 ng of total RNA. The reaction used a constant-region primer and ProtoScript II reverse transcriptase. Generation of the TCR beta libraries relied on three nested multiplex PCR rounds using slightly modified ARM-PCR. The first two PCR rounds used TRBV1-TRBV30 forward primers with a C-beta reverse primer, 9 to 10 cycles each. TCRdb processed the multiplex PCR reads anew with MiXCR; each CDR3 protein has one entry. The table shows about 320,000 distinct CDR3 sequences, with over 55% occurring only once. The blood RNA (from unsorted whole blood) was obtained, and germline DNA was also extracted. The material sequenced was peripheral blood. The receptors were sampled from a middle-aged man with primary liver carcinoma and hepatitis B virus infection.

As concerns this clonotype: A much more abundant neighbour one base away suggests this may be a read error. The genes are TRBV12-5 and TRBJ2-2; no clear D. The CDR3 extends over 12 amino acids. Germline CDR1 is LGHNT and CDR2 is FRNRAP. The CDR3 sequence: CVSGYDTGELFF. In DNA form, the CDR3 reads TGTGTTAGTGGTTACGACACCGGGGAGCTGTTTTTT. Full variable domain (outside the CDR3, taken from reference TRBV12-5 and TRBJ2-2): DARVTQTPRHKVTEMGQEVTMRCQPILGHNTVFWYRQTMMQGLELLAYFRNRAPLDDSGMPKDRFSAEMPDATLATLKIQPSEPRDSAVYFCVSGYDTGELFFGEGSRLTVL.

Remarks on this clonotype: This may come from a read error, since a much larger clone is one base off. Since no conserved phenylalanine or tryptophan closes the CDR3, a read error is the likely cause. This chain uses TRBV10-3 with TRBJ2-5, with 7 bases that match TRBD2. Germline V lookup: CDR1 ENHRY, CDR2 SYGVKD. V shed 2 bases, J shed 4 bases, and the junction held 7 bases outside the gene matches. The CDR3 loop spans 15 amino acids. DNA for the CDR3: TGTGCCATCAGTGAGGATCGGGGGGACCCAGAGACCCAGTACTCC. Its translation: CAISEDRGDPETQYS.

In regard to this clonotype: A much larger clonotype is one base distant, so this may be a read error. The chain combines TRBV6-6 with TRBJ2-7; 8 bases match TRBD2. After removal of 2 bases from V and 5 bases from J, the junction contained 8 bases not matched to a gene. The CDR3 loop spans 15 amino acids. Germline loops: CDR1 MNHNY, CDR2 SVGAGI (reference sequence). The CDR3 reads CASSYDSGNLHEQYF. CDR3 DNA sequence: TGTGCCAGCAGTTACGATAGCGGGAATCTGCACGAGCAGTACTTC.

J is TRBJ2-5 and V is TRBV24-1; D not resolved. CDR3 size: 11 residues. Trimming left V 2 bases short and J 10 bases short, with 7 bases between. Germline CDR1 reads KGHDR; CDR2 reads SFDVKD. The CDR3 coding sequence is TGTGCCACCAGTGATTCCCTCAGCCAGTACTTC. It encodes CATSDSLSQYF.

J is TRBJ2-7 and V is TRBV29-1, with D tentatively TRBD1 or TRBD2 (5 bases each). Trimming pared 4 bases from V and 2 bases from J, leaving 12 bases between. The CDR3 length is 13 residues. Germline CDR1 and CDR2: SQVTM and ANQGSEA. Here the CDR3 DNA reads TGCAGCGTTGTCGGGACCCCCCCCTACGAGCAGTACTTC. Translated, it gives CSVVGTPPYEQYF.

This chain links TRBV7-9 with TRBJ2-2, with 8 bases fitting TRBD1. CDR3 length equals 15 residues. Germline V lookup: CDR1 SEHNR, CDR2 FQNEAQ (reference sequence). The V and J ends lost 7 bases and 5 bases, in that order; junction bases with no gene match: 9. The DNA for the CDR3 is TGTGCCAGCATCTTCAGGGGGCGCGGAACCGGGGAGCTGTTTTTT. As protein: CASIFRGRGTGELFF.

Regarding this clonotype: Germline and junction disagree at one end, which may indicate a read error. The V gene is TRBV4-2, the J gene TRBJ1-4, with 11 bases fitting TRBD1. Germline V gives CDR1 LGHNA, CDR2 YNFKEQ. The length of the CDR3 is 15 residues. CDR3 residues: CASIQTGTGGEKLFF. Here the CDR3 DNA reads TGTGCCAGCATCCAAACCGGGACAGGGGGGGAAAAACTGTTTTTT.

As to this clonotype: A read error is possible here, since a much larger clone lies one base away. V and J are TRBV29-1 and TRBJ1-3; unclear D gene. The germline V gene has CDR1 SQVTM and CDR2 ANQGSEA. This CDR3 is built from 13 residues. The CDR3 spells CSVKSPAGTTIYF. In nucleotides, the CDR3 is TGCAGCGTCAAATCTCCGGCAGGAACCACCATATATTTT.

This chain connects TRBV5-1 to TRBJ1-1, with 10 bases aligning to TRBD1. CDR1 is SGHRS and CDR2 is YFSETQ in the germline V gene. The CDR3 is 14 amino acids. V gave up 2 bases and J gave up 5 bases; unmatched junction bases: 3. DNA of the CDR3: TGCGCCAGCAGCTTCGACAGGGGGCAAACTGAAGCTTTCTTT. Translation gives CASSFDRGQTEAFF.

Details on this clonotype: Germline is not matched at one junction end, which may reflect a read error. V gene TRBV11-1 combines with J gene TRBJ2-2; the D gene is possibly TRBD2 (5 bases). Germline CDR1 is SGHAT and CDR2 is FQDESV (reference sequence). CDR3 length: 16 amino acids. The CDR3 DNA reads as TGTGCCAGCAGCTCGGCGGCTACAAGAAGCACCGGGGAGATGTTTTTT. This encodes CASSSAATRSTGEMFF.

Remarks on this clonotype: A single base separates this from a much larger clone, so it may be a read error. This chain joins TRBV12-3 or TRBV12-4 and TRBJ1-4; D not resolved. This CDR3 region has 14 residues. The V and J ends lost 1 base and 12 bases respectively, with 15 bases between them. CDR3 protein: CASSLEGSPAQLFF. In DNA form, the CDR3 reads TGTGCCAGCAGTTTAGAAGGGTCCCCAGCGCAACTGTTTTTT.

The chain carries TRBV7-9 and TRBJ2-1; maybe TRBD2 (6 bases). Trimming took 9 bases from V and 2 from J, leaving 23 bases between them. The CDR3 length is 17 residues. Germline CDR1 is SEHNR and CDR2 is FQNEAQ (reference sequence). DNA for the CDR3: TGTGCCAGTAGCCACCCCCGACAGCCGGGAGCCTACAATGAGCAGTTCTTC. This encodes CASSHPRQPGAYNEQFF.

This clonotype has only one observation. A read error is possible here, since a much larger clone lies one base away. No conserved phenylalanine or tryptophan ends this CDR3, so it is likely a read error. The DNA is omitted, as the CDR3 cannot be located on it reliably, and the CDR3 follows TCRdb's listing. The CDR3 sequence is CASSDRGLKHPHI. This chain uses TRBV6-1 with TRBJ2-1. The CDR3 is 13 amino acids in total, end residues counted. The germline V gene has CDR1 MNHNS and CDR2 SASEGT.

This rearrangement joins TRBV30 to TRBJ1-6; D unclear. Trimming took off 1 base at V and 6 bases at J, with 7 bases between the two ends. The CDR3 runs to 13 residues. Per germline, CDR1 GTSNPN and CDR2 SVGIG (reference sequence). The CDR3 nucleotides are TGTGCCTGGAGTGGGGCACTTAATTCACCCCTCCACTTT. Residues: CAWSGALNSPLHF. The variable domain in full, with the rest retrieved from reference TRBV30 and TRBJ1-6, is SQTIHQWPATLVQPVGSPLSLECTVEGTSNPNLYWYRQAAGRGLQLLFYSVGIGQISSEVPQNLSASRPQDRQFILSSKKLLLSDSGFYLCAWSGALNSPLHFGNGTRLTVT.

The V gene is TRBV11-2, the J gene TRBJ2-7; a weak D match, TRBD2 (6 bases). Germline CDR1 SGHAT, CDR2 FQNNGV. The CDR3 has 13 residues. V lost 8 bases to trimming and J lost 3 bases, with 14 bases between them. CDR3 bases: TGTGCCAGCGCGGGGACGAGGTACTACGAGCAGTACTTC. This gives the protein CASAGTRYYEQYF.

This clonotype appeared a single time. At one end, the junction sequence differs from germline, possibly due to a read error. The chain couples TRBV10-1 to TRBJ2-7; D possibly corresponds to TRBD2 (5 bases). CDR1 is WNHNN and CDR2 is SYGVQD in the germline V gene (reference sequence). The CDR3 extends over 14 amino acids. For the CDR3, the DNA is TGTGCCAGCAGTGAGTCGAGCCTAGCCTACAAGCAGTACTTC. It specifies CASSESSLAYKQYF.

This clonotype was seen just once. At one boundary the junction diverges from the germline segment, which might be a read error. The chain carries TRBV11-2 and TRBJ2-2, with D uncertain. Germline V gives CDR1 SGHAT, CDR2 FQNNGV. The CDR3 consists of 15 residues. The CDR3 loop is CVSSFEQISTCELFF. As DNA, the CDR3 is TGTGTCAGCAGCTTTGAGCAGATTTCAACCTGTGAGCTGTTTTTT.

As to this clonotype: One end of the junction fails to match germline, which may point to a read error. This chain connects TRBV29-1 to TRBJ2-3; the match to TRBD2 covers 12 bases. The CDR3 contains 15 residues. The germline CDR1 and CDR2 sequences are SQVTM and ANQGSEA. The CDR3 loop reads CSAQTSGSLTDTQYF. The CDR3 region has the DNA TGTAGCGCGCAGACTAGCGGGAGCCTCACAGATACGCAGTATTTT.

With regard to this clonotype: Since the CDR3 does not end with the conserved phenylalanine or tryptophan, this likely comes from a read error. It is unclear where the CDR3 begins or ends on the DNA, so no DNA is shown, and the CDR3 is as TCRdb lists it. This chain connects TRBV11-2 to TRBJ2-7. Germline values: CDR1 SGHAT, CDR2 FQNNGV. The CDR3 is 11 amino acids long, termini counted. The CDR3 sequence: CASGRSYEQYL.